The following is a TCR beta chain sequence with its context. Its antigen is not identified. The V and J ends lost 2 bases and 8 bases, in that order; junction bases with no gene match: 9. CDR3 size: 14 residues. CDR1 is SGHAT and CDR2 is FQNNGV in the germline V gene. Every isolated RNA sample was fully reverse transcribed, so sequencing captured expressed TCRB transcripts. Generated by immunoSEQ multiplex PCR, the TCRdb table keeps only in-frame clones and is missing some. In the table there are a few hundred thousand clones, approximately 12% of which are singletons. The sample belongs to a study of beta chain features in type 1 diabetes. The study's findings and limits: In patients and controls equally, PCR might favor templates that are shorter. Within each of all four CD4+ subsets, Type 1 diabetes patients had TCRB CDR3s that were moderately but significantly shorter.

The specimen was naive CD4+ T cells from blood. This chain joins TRBV11-2 and TRBJ2-7, with TRBD1 identical over 7 bases. The receptor was isolated from a woman aged 18-29 years with type 1 diabetes. For the CDR3, the DNA is TGTGCCAGCAGCTTATTGGGACAGTCTACGAAGCAGTACTTC. It translates to CASSLLGQSTKQYF. Full variable domain (outside the CDR3, taken from reference TRBV11-2 and TRBJ2-7): EAGVAQSPRYKIIEKRQSVAFWCNPISGHATLYWYQQILGQGPKLLIQFQNNGVVDDSQLPKDRFSAERLKGVDSTLKIQPAKLEDSAVYLCASSLLGQSTKQYFGPGTRLTVT.